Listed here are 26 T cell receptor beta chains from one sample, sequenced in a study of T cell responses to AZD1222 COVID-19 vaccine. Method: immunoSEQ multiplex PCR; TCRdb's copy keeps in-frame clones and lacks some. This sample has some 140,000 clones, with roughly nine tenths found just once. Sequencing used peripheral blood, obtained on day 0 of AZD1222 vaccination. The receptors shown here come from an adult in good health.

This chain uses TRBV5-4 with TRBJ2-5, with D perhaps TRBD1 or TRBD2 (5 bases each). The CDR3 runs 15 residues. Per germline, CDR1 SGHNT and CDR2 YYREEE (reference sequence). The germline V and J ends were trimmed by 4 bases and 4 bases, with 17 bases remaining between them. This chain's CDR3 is CASSHGTRVGETQYF. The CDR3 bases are TGTGCCAGCAGCCACGGGACGAGGGTCGGAGAGACCCAGTACTTC.

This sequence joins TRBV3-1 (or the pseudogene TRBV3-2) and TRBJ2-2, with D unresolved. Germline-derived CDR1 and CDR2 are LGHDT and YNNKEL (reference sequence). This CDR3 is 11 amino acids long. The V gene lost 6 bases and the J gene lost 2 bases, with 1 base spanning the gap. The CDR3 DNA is TGTGCCAGCAGTAACACCGGGGAGCTGTTTTTT. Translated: CASSNTGELFF.

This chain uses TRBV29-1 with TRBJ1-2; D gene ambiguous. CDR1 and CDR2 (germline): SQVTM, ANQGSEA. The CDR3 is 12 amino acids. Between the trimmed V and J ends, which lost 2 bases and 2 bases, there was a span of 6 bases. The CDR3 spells CSVEYGNYGYTF. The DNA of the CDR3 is TGCAGCGTTGAATATGGGAACTATGGCTACACCTTC.

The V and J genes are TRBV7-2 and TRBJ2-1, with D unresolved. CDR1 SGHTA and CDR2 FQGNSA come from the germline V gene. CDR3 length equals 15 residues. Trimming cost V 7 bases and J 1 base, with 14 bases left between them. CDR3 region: CASTPVGLSYNEQFF. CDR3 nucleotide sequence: TGTGCCAGCACCCCCGTTGGGTTATCCTACAATGAGCAGTTCTTC.

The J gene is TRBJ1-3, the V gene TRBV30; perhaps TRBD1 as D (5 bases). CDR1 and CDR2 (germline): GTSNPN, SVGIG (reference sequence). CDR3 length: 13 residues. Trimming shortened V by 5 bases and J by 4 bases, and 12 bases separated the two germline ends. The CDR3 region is CAWGAMTGNTIYF. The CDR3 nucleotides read TGTGCCTGGGGGGCAATGACCGGAAACACCATATATTTT.

The CDR3 bases are TGTGCCAGCAGCCTGGACCGGGCGGGGGCCCAGTACTTC. This translates into CASSLDRAGAQYF. V gene TRBV27 combines with J gene TRBJ2-5; TRBD2 matches 7 bases. V dropped 6 bases and J dropped 9; count of bases not matched to a gene: 10. This CDR3 contains 13 residues. Germline values: CDR1 MNHEY, CDR2 SMNVEV (reference sequence).

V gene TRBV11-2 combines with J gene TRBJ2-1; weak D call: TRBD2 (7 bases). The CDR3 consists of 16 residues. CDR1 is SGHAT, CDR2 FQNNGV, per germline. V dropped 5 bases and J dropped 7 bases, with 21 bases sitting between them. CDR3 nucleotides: TGTGCCAGCAGCAGACGGGGGGCGGGAGAATGGAATGAGCAGTTCTTC. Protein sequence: CASSRRGAGEWNEQFF.

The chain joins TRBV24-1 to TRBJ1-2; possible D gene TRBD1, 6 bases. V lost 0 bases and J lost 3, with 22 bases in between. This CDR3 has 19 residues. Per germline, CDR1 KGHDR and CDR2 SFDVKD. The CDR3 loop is CATSDLQAYQGLPDYGYTF. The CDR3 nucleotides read TGTGCCACCAGTGATTTGCAAGCTTATCAGGGGTTGCCGGACTATGGCTACACCTTC.

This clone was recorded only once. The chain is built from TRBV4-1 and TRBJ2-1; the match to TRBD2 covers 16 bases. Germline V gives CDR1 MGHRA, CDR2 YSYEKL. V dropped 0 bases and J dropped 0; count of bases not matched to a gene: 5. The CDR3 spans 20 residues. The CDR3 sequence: CASSQDPGLAGGNSYNEQFF. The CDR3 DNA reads TGCGCCAGCAGCCAAGATCCGGGACTAGCGGGAGGGAACTCCTACAATGAGCAGTTCTTC.

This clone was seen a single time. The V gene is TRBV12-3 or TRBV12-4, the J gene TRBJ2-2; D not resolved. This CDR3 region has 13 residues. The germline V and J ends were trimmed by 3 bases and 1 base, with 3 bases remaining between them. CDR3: CASSLMNTGELFF. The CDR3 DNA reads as TGTGCCAGCAGTTTGATGAACACCGGGGAGCTGTTTTTT.

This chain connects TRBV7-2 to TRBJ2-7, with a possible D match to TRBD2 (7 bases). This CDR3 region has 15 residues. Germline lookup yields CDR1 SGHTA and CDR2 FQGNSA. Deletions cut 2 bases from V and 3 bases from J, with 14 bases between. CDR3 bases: TGTGCCAGCAGCTTACTTCGGGGGGCTAGCTACGAGCAGTACTTC. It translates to CASSLLRGASYEQYF.

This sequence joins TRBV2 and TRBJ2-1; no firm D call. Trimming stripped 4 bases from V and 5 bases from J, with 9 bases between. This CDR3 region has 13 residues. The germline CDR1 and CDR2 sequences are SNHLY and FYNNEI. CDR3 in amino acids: CASSVTLNNEQFF. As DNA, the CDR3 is TGTGCCAGCAGTGTGACCCTAAACAATGAGCAGTTCTTC.

CDR3 protein: CAWSAIRGTYLWNTGELFF. Here the CDR3 DNA reads TGTGCCTGGAGTGCCATCAGGGGGACCTATTTATGGAACACCGGGGAGCTGTTTTTT. The chain is built from TRBV30 and TRBJ2-2, with 7 nucleotides matching TRBD1. The trim removed 1 base at V and 1 base at J, leaving 15 bases unmatched. The CDR3 is made up of 19 amino acids. Germline assignment: CDR1 GTSNPN and CDR2 SVGIG (reference sequence).

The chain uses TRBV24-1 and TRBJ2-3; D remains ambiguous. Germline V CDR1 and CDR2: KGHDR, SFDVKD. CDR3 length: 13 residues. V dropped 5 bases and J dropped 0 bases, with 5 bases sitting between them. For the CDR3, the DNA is TGTGCCACCAGTGTTGCTAGCACAGATACGCAGTATTTT. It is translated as CATSVASTDTQYF.

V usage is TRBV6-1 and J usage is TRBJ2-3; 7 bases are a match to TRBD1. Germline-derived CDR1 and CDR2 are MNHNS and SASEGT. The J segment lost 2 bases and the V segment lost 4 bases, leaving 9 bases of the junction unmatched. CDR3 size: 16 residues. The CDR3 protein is CASSGDPTGNTDTQYF. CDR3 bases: TGTGCCAGCAGTGGGGACCCGACAGGGAACACAGATACGCAGTATTTT.

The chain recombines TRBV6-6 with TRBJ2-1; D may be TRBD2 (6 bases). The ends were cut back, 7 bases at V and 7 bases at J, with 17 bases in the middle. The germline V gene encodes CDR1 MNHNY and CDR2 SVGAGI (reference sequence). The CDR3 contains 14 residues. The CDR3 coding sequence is TGTGCCAGCACCTGGCACCTGGGGGGAAATGAGCAGTTCTTC. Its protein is CASTWHLGGNEQFF.

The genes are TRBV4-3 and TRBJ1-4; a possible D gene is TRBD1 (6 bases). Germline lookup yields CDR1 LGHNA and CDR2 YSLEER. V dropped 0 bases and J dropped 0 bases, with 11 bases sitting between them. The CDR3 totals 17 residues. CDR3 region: CASSQEVRGATNEKLFF. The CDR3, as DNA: TGCGCCAGCAGCCAAGAAGTCAGGGGTGCAACTAATGAAAAACTGTTTTTT.

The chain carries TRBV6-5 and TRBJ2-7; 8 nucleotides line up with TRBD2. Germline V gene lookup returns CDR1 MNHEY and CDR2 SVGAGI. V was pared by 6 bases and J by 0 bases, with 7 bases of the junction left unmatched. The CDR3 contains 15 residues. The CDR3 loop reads CASSTPTSGSYEQYF. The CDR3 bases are TGTGCCAGCAGCACCCCCACTAGCGGCTCCTACGAGCAGTACTTC.

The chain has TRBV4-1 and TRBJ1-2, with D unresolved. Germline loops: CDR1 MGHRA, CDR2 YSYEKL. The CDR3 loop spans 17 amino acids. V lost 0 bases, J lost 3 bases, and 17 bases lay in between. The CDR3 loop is CASSQERRGSRDYGYTF. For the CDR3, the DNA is TGCGCCAGCAGCCAAGAACGGCGCGGGTCCCGGGACTATGGCTACACCTTC.

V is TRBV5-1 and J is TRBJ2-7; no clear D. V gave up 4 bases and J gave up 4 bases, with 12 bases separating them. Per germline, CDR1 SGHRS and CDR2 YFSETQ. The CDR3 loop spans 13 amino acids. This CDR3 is CASSLDESYEQYF. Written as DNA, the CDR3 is TGCGCCAGCAGCCTGGACGAAAGTTACGAGCAGTACTTC.

CDR3 bases: TGTGCCAGCAGTTTACGGGGAGGGGACATTCAGTACTTC. This codes for CASSLRGGDIQYF. The rearrangement uses TRBV12-3 or TRBV12-4 and TRBJ2-4; 7 bases are a match to TRBD2. This CDR3 is 13 amino acids long. Trimming cost V 2 bases and J 8 bases; bases outside gene matches: 3.

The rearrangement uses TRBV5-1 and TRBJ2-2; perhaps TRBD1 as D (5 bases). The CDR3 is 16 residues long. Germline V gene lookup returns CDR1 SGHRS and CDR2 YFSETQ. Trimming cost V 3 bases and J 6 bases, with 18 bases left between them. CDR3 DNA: TGCGCCAGCAGCTGGGGCCCCGGCGACGGCGCCGGGGAGCTGTTTTTT. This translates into CASSWGPGDGAGELFF. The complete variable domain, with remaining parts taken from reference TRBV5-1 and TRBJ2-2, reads KAGVTQTPRYLIKTRGQQVTLSCSPISGHRSVSWYQQTPGQGLQFLFEYFSETQRNKGNFPGRFSGRQFSNSRSEMNVSTLELGDSALYLCASSWGPGDGAGELFFGEGSRLTVL.

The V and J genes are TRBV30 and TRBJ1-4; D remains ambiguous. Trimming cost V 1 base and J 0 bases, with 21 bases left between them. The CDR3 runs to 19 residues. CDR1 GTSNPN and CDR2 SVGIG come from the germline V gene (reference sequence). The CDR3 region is CAWSADLGQTLPTNEKLFF. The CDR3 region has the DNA TGTGCCTGGAGTGCGGATCTCGGGCAGACCCTTCCAACTAATGAAAAACTGTTTTTT. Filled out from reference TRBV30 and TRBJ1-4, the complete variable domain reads SQTIHQWPATLVQPVGSPLSLECTVEGTSNPNLYWYRQAAGRGLQLLFYSVGIGQISSEVPQNLSASRPQDRQFILSSKKLLLSDSGFYLCAWSADLGQTLPTNEKLFFGSGTQLSVL.

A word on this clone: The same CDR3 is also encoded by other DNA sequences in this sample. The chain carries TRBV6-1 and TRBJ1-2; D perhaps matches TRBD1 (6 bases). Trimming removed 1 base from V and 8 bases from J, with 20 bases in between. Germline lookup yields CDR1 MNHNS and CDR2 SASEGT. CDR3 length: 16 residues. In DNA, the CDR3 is TGTGCCAGCAGTGAAGTGGACGGGCAGGGGCCGAGCGGCTACACCTTC. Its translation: CASSEVDGQGPSGYTF.

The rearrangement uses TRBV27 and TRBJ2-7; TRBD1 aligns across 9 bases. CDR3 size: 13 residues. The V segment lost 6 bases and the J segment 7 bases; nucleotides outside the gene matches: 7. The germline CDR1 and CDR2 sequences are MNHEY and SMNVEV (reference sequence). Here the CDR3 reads CASSRLGTGEQYF. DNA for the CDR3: TGTGCCAGCAGCCGTCTAGGGACAGGGGAGCAGTACTTC.

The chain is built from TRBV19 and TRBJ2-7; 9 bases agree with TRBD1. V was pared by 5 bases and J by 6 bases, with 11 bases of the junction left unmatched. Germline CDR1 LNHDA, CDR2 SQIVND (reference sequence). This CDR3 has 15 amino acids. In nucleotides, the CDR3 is TGTGCCAGTAGTCTGGGACAGGGTGGTTTCGGCGAGCAGTACTTC. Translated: CASSLGQGGFGEQYF.